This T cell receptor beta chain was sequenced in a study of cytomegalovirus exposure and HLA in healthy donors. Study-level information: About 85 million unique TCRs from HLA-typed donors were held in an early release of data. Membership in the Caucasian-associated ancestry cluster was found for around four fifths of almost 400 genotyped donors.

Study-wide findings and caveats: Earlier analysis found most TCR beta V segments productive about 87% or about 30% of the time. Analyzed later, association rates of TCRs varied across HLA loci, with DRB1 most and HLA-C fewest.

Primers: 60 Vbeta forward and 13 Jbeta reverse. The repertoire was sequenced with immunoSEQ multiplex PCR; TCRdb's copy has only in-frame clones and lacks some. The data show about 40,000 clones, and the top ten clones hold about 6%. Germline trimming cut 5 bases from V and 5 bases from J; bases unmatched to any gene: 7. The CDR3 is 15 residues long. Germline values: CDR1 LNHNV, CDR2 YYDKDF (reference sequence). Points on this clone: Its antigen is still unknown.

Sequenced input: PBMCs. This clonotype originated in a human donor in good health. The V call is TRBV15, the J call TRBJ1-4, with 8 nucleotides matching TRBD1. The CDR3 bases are TGTGCCACCAGCGTTCCGGGACAGGAGAATGAAAAACTGTTTTTT. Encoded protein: CATSVPGQENEKLFF.